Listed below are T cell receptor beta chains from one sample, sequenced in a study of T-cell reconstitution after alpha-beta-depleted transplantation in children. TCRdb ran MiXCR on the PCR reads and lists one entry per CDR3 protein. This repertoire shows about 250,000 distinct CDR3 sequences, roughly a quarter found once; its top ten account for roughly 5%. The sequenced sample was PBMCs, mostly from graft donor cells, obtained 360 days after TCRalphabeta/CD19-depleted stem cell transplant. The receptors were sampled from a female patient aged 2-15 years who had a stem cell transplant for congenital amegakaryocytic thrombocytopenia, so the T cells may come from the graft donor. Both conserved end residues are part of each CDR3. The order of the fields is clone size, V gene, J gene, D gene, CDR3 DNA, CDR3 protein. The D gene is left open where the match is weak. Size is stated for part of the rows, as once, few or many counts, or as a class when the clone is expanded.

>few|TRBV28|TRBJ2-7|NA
TGTGCCAGCAGTCCCCCAGGACCCACCAGCTCCTACGAGCAGTACTTC
CASSPPGPTSSYEQYF
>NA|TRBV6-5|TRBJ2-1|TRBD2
TGTGCCAGCAGTTGGTTAGCGGGAGGTAACTACAATGAGCAGTTCTTC
CASSWLAGGNYNEQFF
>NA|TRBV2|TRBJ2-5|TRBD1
TGTGCCAGCAGGTCCCGGGACAGGGTCCAAGAGACCCAGTACTTC
CASRSRDRVQETQYF
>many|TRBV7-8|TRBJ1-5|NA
TGTGCCAGCAGCTTCAGGGGCGCGGCCAATCAGCCCCAGCATTTT
CASSFRGAANQPQHF
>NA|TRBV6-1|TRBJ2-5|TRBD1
TGTGCCAGCAGTGACCGGACAGGGCGTCAAGAGACCCAGTACTTC
CASSDRTGRQETQYF
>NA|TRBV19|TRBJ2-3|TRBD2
TGTGCCACCGCAGGGACTACCACAGATACGCAGTATTTT
CATAGTTTDTQYF
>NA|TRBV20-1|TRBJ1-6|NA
TGCAGTGCTAGAGATCTCTGGAGCTCCTATAATTCACCCCTCCACTTT
CSARDLWSSYNSPLHF
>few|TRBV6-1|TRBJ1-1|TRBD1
TGTGCCAGCAGTAAGCTTCCGGGACAGGGCGAACCGAACACTGAAGCTTTCTTT
CASSKLPGQGEPNTEAFF
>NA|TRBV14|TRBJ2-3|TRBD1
TGTGCCAGCAGCCTACGAGCGACAGGGAAAGGGACAGATACGCAGTATTTT
CASSLRATGKGTDTQYF
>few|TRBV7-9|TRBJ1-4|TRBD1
TGTGCCAGCAGCTTATCGTTTGGGACAGGGCTTAATGAAAAACTGTTTTTT
CASSLSFGTGLNEKLFF
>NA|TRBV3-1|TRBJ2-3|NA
TGTGCCAGCAGCCAAGGTGTCGGGGAGGCGGATACGCAGTATTTT
CASSQGVGEADTQYF
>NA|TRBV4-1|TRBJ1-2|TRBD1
TGCGCCAGCAGCCTTATGGACAGGGGGCGGCACTATGGCTACACCTTC
CASSLMDRGRHYGYTF
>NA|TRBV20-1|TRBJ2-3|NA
TGCAGTGCTAGAGTCCACCCCCGCACAGATACGCAGTATTTT
CSARVHPRTDTQYF
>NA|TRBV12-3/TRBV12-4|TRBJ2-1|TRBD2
TGTGCCAGCAGTTTCGGGACTAGCGCATCTAATGAGCAGTTCTTC
CASSFGTSASNEQFF
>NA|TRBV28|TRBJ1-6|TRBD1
TGTGCCAGCAGTTTATATGGACAGGGTGGTTCACCCCTCCACTTT
CASSLYGQGGSPLHF
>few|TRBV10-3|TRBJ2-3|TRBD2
TGTGCCATCAGTGAGTCGGCTAGCGGGAGCACAGATACGCAGTATTTT
CAISESASGSTDTQYF
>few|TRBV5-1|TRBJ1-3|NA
TGCGCCAGCAGCTTGGAGGGTGTTGGAAACACCATATATTTT
CASSLEGVGNTIYF
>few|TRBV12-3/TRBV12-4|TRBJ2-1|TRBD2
TGTGCCAGCAGCGCGGGGGGGCCAGGTGAGAATGAGCAGTTCTTC
CASSAGGPGENEQFF
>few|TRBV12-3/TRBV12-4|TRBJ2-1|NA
TGTGCCAGCAGTTTAGAAGGGCCTACCACTGAGCAGTTCTTC
CASSLEGPTTEQFF
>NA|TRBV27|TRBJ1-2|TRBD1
TGTGCCAGCAGTTTATCGATCGGGACAGACTATGGCTACACCTTC
CASSLSIGTDYGYTF
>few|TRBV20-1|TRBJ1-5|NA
TGCAGTGCTAGCAGGGACACCAATCAGCCCCAGCATTTT
CSASRDTNQPQHF
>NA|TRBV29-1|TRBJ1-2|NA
TGCAGCGTTGAAGAGGCAGGGCTGGGTCGTGGCTACACCTTC
CSVEEAGLGRGYTF
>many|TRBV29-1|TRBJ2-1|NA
TGCAGCGTACGCACAGGGAAGGTGGGTGAGCAGTTCTTC
CSVRTGKVGEQFF
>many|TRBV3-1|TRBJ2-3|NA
TGTGCCAGCAGCCAAGATGGCACAGATACGCAGTATTTT
CASSQDGTDTQYF
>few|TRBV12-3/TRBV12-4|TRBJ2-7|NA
TGTGCCAGCAGTGCCACGAAGACCGGCGGGCAGTACTTC
CASSATKTGGQYF
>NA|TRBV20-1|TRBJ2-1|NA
TGCAGTGCTAGCTCCATCGGGACCTACGACAATGAGCAGTTCTTC
CSASSIGTYDNEQFF
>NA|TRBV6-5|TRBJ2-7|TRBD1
TGTGCCAGCAGTTTCGACAGGGGGCCTTACGAGCAGTACTTC
CASSFDRGPYEQYF
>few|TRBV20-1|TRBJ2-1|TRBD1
TGCAGTGCTTTGGGGCCGGGACAGGGGGTTCGGGATGAGCAGTTCTTC
CSALGPGQGVRDEQFF
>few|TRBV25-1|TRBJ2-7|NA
TGTGCCAGCAGTGAGTCCGGGACCCTAATAACCCACGAGCAGTACTTC
CASSESGTLITHEQYF
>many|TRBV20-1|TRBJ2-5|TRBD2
TGCAGTGCTTTGACTAGCGGTGAAATTCAAGAGACCCAGTACTTC
CSALTSGEIQETQYF
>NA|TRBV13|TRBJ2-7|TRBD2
TGTGCCAGCAGCTTAGGGGCAGCGGGGGGCGAGCTAGACTACGAGCAGTACTTC
CASSLGAAGGELDYEQYF
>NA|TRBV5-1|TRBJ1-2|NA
TGCGCCAGCAGCTTGGGGTATTATGGCTACACCTTC
CASSLGYYGYTF
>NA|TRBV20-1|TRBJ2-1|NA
TGCAGTGCTAGTCTCCATGAGCAGTTCTTC
CSASLHEQFF
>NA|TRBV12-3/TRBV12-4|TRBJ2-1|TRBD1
TGTGCCAGTTCCTTTGACAGGGCGTCCTACAATGAGCAGTTCTTC
CASSFDRASYNEQFF
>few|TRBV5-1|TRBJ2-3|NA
TGCGCCAGCAGCTTGTATCCTAGCCCAGATACGCAGTATTTT
CASSLYPSPDTQYF
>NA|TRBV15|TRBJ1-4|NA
TGTGCCACCAGCAGACCCTCAGGGATCACTAATGAAAAACTGTTTTTT
CATSRPSGITNEKLFF
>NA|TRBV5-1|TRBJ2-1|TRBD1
TGCGCCAGCAGCTCCGGGACAGGTCTTTCGAATGAGCAGTTCTTC
CASSSGTGLSNEQFF
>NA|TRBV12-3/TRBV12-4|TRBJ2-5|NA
TGTGCCAGCAGTGACGAACCCCAAGAGACCCAGTACTTC
CASSDEPQETQYF
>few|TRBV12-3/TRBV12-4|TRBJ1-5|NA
TGTGCCAGCCGCCGAGGTCCCAATAGCAATCAGCCCCAGCATTTT
CASRRGPNSNQPQHF
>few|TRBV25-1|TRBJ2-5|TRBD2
TGTGCCAGCAACTCAGGACTAGCGGGGAATTGGGGGGAGACCCAGTACTTC
CASNSGLAGNWGETQYF